This is a list of T cell receptor beta chains from one sample in a study of blood T cell repertoires in COVID-19. Clones were read by immunoSEQ multiplex PCR, and TCRdb kept only the in-frame ones, dropping some. This table has approximately 240,000 clones, around 82% appearing once. Sequencing was done on a sample of peripheral blood. Receptors were obtained from a woman aged 55-75 years with acute or convalescent COVID-19. Both conserved end residues are part of each CDR3. A D gene is named only where the DNA matches it firmly. Clone size is stated in some rows and not others, as once, few, many or a class when expanded.

CASSLEGRPYGYTF TGTGCCAGCAGCTTAGAGGGGCGGCCCTATGGCTACACCTTC TRBJ1-2 TRBV7-2 few -
CASSPRGGAMNTEAFF TGTGCCAGTAGCCCGAGGGGGGGGGCGATGAACACTGAAGCTTTCTTT TRBJ1-1 TRBV19 - -
CASSSGPTGNEQFF TGTGCCAGCAGCTCCGGGCCCACAGGAAATGAGCAGTTCTTC TRBJ2-1 TRBV7-2 - -
CASRRLAENTDTQYF TGCGCCAGCAGGCGACTAGCGGAAAACACAGATACGCAGTATTTT TRBJ2-3 TRBV5-1 once TRBD2
CASTKGQGQGETQYF TGTGCCAGCACCAAGGGGCAGGGCCAGGGAGAGACCCAGTACTTC TRBJ2-5 TRBV9 - -
CASSQVWRRRPNTGELFF TGCGCCAGCAGCCAAGTTTGGAGACGAAGACCAAACACCGGGGAGCTGTTTTTT TRBJ2-2 TRBV4-1 - -
CASSRDRGPYQPQHF TGTGCCAGCAGCCGCGACCGCGGGCCCTATCAGCCCCAGCATTTT TRBJ1-5 TRBV7-2 - -
CASSGSTGANYGYTF TGTGCCAGCAGCGGGTCGACAGGGGCTAACTATGGCTACACCTTC TRBJ1-2 TRBV9 - TRBD1
CAISEGASFYGYTF TGTGCCATCAGTGAAGGGGCAAGTTTCTATGGCTACACCTTC TRBJ1-2 TRBV10-3 - -
CASSLGTLANYGYTF TGTGCCAGCAGCTTGGGGACACTCGCTAACTATGGCTACACCTTC TRBJ1-2 TRBV5-8 few -
CASSQSGHGEGGHYEQYF TGTGCCAGCAGCCAGAGTGGACATGGGGAGGGGGGTCACTACGAGCAGTACTTC TRBJ2-7 TRBV4-2 - -
CASSVDQAYNEQFF TGTGCCAGCAGCGTAGATCAGGCTTACAATGAGCAGTTCTTC TRBJ2-1 TRBV9 - -
CASSFLNREQETQYF TGCGCCAGCAGCTTTCTAAACAGGGAACAAGAGACCCAGTACTTC TRBJ2-5 TRBV5-1 once -
CASSTQGALRNTEAFF TGTGCCAGCAGCACGCAGGGGGCTCTTCGGAACACTGAAGCTTTCTTT TRBJ1-1 TRBV7-8 - TRBD1
CASSSGTYETQYF TGTGCCAGCAGCTCCGGGACTTACGAGACCCAGTACTTC TRBJ2-5 TRBV5-6 - -
CSVEDTGHYGYTF TGCAGCGTTGAAGACACAGGGCACTATGGCTACACCTTC TRBJ1-2 TRBV29-1 - -